This section outlines one T cell receptor beta chain sequence together with its context. Within its sample, this clonotype is hyperexpanded (1% or more). The sample holds no much larger clone one base away, and base qualities are not on file. Library preparation was by single-cell sequencing. Single-cell cDNA was generated with a method adapted from Smart-seq2 and MARS-Seq, using oligo-dT primers with well-specific UMIs and KAPA HiFi first-round PCR. Pooled first-round products underwent nested PCR with template-switch oligo forward primers and barcoded reverse primers specific to the TCR alpha and beta chains. The products were purified with AMPure XP, indexed with TruSeq adapters, and then quantified with the KAPA Universal qPCR Library Quantification Kit. TCR libraries were sequenced on an Illumina MiSeq with 2x300 bp paired-end chemistry. In the authors' own workflow: After quality filtering, reads were demultiplexed to their wells, mapped onto the TCRA and TCRB loci, and assigned to clonotypes using MiXCR, with analysis then done in VGAS. A modified version of the VDJfasta platform was used to deconvolute the TCR data. CDR3 overlap between plates was analysed to rule out large-scale cross-plate contamination. Clonality was computed as one minus the ratio of unique productive CDR3s to total productive CDR3s. The raw public data were reprocessed by TCRdb itself: fastp quality trimming at Q25, MiXCR clonotype calling, in-frame beta chains only. Identical CDR3 proteins give one entry, which carries the most common genes and DNA. TCRdb, not the original authors, processed these V and J calls. The table for this sample records some 17 distinct CDR3 sequences.

The sample's time point label, in plain terms: sampled during chronic HIV-1 infection. Peripheral blood mononuclear cells were isolated from leukapheresis or whole blood by Ficoll density gradient separation and then cryopreserved. Resting antigen-specific CD8+ T cells were identified by staining thawed PBMCs with HLA class I tetramers loaded with the NAE or AE epitope, without stimulation. A BD FACS Aria III was used to sort single CD8+ T cells into 96-well plates containing lysis buffer. This sample was taken from a study of CD8 T cells and mutated HIV epitopes (dated by TCRdb to the early 2020s). Study-wide context: All but one of the chronically infected subjects were antiretroviral therapy naive. The cohort comprised 6 or 7 chronically and four acutely HIV-infected subjects. The epitopes were TL10, KY11, RF10 and TY8. Of 150 to 200 screened subjects, only a subset met the criteria for sorting epitope-specific T cells. The epitopes tested varied from subject to subject, and RF10 was the only epitope looked at in both acute and chronic HIV infection. The study sequenced single-cell TCR alpha/beta chains of CD8+ T cells specific for non-adapted (NAE) and adapted (AE) forms of four HIV Nef epitopes.

CDR1 and CDR2 were assigned from the germline V gene as SGHRS and YFSETQ. CDR3 length: 14 amino acids, cysteine to phenylalanine. The entry retains the CDR3 DNA only, 42 bases that are in frame from base 1. The V and J ends are trimmed by 2 bases and 7 bases, leaving 13 bases between them. Study-wide findings and limitations: The main limitations acknowledged were the small number of subjects and the diversity of their clinical presentations. In chronic infection, the CD8+ TCR repertoires recognising the NAE and AE forms appeared to overlap almost completely, indicating largely cross-reactive clonotypes. Multiple alpha and beta chain CDR3s were present in some wells, and only cells that had both an alpha chain and a beta chain were included. Dual tetramer+ cells showed higher clonality in chronic than acute subjects (mean difference roughly 0.34), but the study lacked power to detect a significant difference. Single-reactive CD8+ T cells were seen only in acutely infected subjects, suggesting possible clonal selection between acute and chronic infection.

Recombination linked TRBV5-1 to TRBJ2-1, and TRBD2 may be the D gene, going by 5 matching bases. The sequence derives from a man aged 25 to 45 with HIV-1 infection. The sample here was CD8+ T cells sorted from blood by dual tetramer staining, taken during chronic HIV-1 infection. This specimen's cell subset or site label, interpreted: cells binding both NAE and AE TL10 tetramers (cross-reactive), unstimulated. The CDR3 corresponds to CASSFRGRVNEQFF. The DNA sequence is as follows: TGCGCCAGCAGCTTCCGGGGTAGGGTGAATGAGCAGTTCTTC.